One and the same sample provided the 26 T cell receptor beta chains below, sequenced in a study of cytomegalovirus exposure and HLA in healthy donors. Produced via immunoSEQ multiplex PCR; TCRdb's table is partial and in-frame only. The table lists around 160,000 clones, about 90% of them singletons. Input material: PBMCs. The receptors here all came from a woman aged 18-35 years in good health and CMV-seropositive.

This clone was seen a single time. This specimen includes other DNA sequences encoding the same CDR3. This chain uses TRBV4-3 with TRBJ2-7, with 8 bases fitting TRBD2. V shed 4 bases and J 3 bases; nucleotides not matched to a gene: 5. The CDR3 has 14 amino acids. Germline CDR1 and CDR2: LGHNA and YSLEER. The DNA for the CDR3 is TGCGCCAGCAGCCCTGGAACTAGCGGCTACGAGCAGTACTTC. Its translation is CASSPGTSGYEQYF.

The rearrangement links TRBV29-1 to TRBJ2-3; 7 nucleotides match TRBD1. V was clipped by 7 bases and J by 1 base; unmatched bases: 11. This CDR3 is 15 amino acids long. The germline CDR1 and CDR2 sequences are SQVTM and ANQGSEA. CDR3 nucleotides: TGCAGCGCCCCCCGACGGGACAGCCGCACAGATACGCAGTATTTT. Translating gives CSAPRRDSRTDTQYF.

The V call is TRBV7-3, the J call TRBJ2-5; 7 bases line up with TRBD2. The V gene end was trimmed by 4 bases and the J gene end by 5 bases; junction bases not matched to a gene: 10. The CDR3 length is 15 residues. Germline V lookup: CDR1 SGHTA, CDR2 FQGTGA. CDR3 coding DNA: TGTGCCAGCAGCTGGGCGGCGGGAGAAGGCGAGACCCAGTACTTC. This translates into CASSWAAGEGETQYF.

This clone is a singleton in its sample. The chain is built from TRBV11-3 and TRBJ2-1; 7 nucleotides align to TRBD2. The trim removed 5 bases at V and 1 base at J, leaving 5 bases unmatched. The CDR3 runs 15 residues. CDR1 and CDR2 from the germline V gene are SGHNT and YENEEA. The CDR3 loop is CASSTRGVSYNEQFF. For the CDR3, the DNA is TGTGCCAGCAGCACCCGGGGGGTTTCCTACAATGAGCAGTTCTTC.

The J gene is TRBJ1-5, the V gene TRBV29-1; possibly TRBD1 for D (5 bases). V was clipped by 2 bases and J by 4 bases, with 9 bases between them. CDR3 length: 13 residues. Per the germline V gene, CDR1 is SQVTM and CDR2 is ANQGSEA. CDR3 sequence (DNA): TGCAGCGTTGAACTGTCAGGGAATCAGCCCCAGCATTTT. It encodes CSVELSGNQPQHF. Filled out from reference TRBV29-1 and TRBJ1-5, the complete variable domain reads SAVISQKPSRDICQRGTSLTIQCQVDSQVTMMFWYRQQPGQSLTLIATANQGSEATYESGFVIDKFPISRPNLTFSTLTVSNMSPEDSSIYLCSVELSGNQPQHFGDGTRLSIL.

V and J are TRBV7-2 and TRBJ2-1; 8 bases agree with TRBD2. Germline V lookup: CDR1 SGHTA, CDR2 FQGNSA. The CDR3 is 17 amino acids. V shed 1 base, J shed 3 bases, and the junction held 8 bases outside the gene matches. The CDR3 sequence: CASSLGPLGLVYNEQFF. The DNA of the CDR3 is TGTGCCAGCAGCTTAGGACCCCTGGGACTAGTCTACAATGAGCAGTTCTTC.

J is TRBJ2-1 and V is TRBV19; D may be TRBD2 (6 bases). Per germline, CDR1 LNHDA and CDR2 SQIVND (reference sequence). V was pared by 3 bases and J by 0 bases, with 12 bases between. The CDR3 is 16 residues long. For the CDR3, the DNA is TGTGCCAGTAGTATTTCAAGCGGGCTCTCCTACAATGAGCAGTTCTTC. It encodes CASSISSGLSYNEQFF.

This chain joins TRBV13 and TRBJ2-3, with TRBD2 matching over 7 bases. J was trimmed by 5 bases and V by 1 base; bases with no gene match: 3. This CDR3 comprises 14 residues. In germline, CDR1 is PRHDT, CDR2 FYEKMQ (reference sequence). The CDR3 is CASSLVGEGDTQYF. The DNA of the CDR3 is TGTGCCAGCAGCTTAGTAGGGGAGGGAGATACGCAGTATTTT.

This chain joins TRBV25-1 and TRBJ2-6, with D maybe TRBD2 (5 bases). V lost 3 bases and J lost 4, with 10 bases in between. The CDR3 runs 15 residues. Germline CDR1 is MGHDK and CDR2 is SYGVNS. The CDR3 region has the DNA TGTGCCAGCAGTGACGCGGGTTCCGGGGCCAACGTCCTGACTTTC. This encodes CASSDAGSGANVLTF.

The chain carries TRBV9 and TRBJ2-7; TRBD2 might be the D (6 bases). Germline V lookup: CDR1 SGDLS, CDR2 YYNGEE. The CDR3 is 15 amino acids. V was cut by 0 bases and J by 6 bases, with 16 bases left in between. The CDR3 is CASSVVPEASAEQYF. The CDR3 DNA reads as TGTGCCAGCAGCGTAGTCCCAGAGGCTAGCGCCGAGCAGTACTTC. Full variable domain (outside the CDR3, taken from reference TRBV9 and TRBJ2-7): DSGVTQTPKHLITATGQRVTLRCSPRSGDLSVYWYQQSLDQGLQFLIQYYNGEERAKGNILERFSAQQFPDLHSELNLSSLELGDSALYFCASSVVPEASAEQYFGPGTRLTVT.

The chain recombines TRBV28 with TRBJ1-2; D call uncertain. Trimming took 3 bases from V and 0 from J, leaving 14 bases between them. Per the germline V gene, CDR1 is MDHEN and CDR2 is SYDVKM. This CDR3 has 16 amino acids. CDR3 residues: CASSLLAVHTNYGYTF. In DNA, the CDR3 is TGTGCCAGCAGTTTGCTGGCAGTTCATACTAACTATGGCTACACCTTC.

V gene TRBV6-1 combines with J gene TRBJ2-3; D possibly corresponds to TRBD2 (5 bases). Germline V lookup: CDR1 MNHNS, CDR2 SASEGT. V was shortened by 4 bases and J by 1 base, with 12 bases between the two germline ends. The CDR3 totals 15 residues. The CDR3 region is CASSVSAVGTDTQYF. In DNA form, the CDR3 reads TGTGCCAGCAGTGTCTCAGCGGTAGGCACAGATACGCAGTATTTT.

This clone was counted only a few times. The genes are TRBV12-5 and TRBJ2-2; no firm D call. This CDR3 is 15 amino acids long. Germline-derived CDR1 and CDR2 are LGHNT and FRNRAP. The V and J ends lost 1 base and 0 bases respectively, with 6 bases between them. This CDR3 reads CASGLGRTNTGELFF. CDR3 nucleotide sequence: TGTGCTAGTGGTTTGGGTAGAACGAACACCGGGGAGCTGTTTTTT.

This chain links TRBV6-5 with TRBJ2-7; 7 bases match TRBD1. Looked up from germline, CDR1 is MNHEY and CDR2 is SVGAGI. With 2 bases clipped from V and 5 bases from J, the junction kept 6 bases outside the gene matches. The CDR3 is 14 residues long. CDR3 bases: TGTGCCAGCAGTTACCCAGACAGGGTCCACGAGCAGTACTTC. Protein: CASSYPDRVHEQYF.

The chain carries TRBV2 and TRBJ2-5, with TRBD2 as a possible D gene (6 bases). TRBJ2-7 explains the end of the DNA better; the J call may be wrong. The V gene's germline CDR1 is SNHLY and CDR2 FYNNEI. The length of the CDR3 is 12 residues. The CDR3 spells CASSAGRYEQYF. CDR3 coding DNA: TGTGCCAGCAGCGCGGGGAGGTACGAGCAGTACTTC.

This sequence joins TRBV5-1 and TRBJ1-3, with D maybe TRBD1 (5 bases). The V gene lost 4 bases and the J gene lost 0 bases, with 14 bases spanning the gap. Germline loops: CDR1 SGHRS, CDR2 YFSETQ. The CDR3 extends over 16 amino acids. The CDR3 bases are TGCGCCAGCAGCCCCTCACAGGTCAGCTCTGGAAACACCATATATTTT. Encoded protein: CASSPSQVSSGNTIYF.

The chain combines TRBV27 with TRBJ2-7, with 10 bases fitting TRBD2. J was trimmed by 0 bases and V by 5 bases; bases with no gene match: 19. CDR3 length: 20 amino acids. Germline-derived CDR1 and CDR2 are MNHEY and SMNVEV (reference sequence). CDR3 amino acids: CASSPYLSRSGLAYSYEQYF. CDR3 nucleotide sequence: TGTGCCAGCAGTCCATATTTATCCCGATCGGGACTAGCGTACTCCTACGAGCAGTACTTC.

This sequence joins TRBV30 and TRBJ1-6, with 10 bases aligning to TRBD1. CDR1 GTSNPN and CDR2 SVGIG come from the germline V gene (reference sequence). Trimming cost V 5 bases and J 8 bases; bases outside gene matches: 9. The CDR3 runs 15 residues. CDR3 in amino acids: CAWLNQGTGDSPLHF. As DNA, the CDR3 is TGTGCCTGGCTTAATCAGGGGACAGGGGATTCACCCCTCCACTTT.

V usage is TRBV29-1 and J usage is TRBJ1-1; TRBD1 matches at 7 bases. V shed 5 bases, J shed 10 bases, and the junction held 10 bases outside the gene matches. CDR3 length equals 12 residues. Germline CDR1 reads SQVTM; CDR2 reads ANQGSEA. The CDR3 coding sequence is TGCAGCGTTCCAGGGGGGATACGAGCAGCTTTCTTT. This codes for CSVPGGIRAAFF. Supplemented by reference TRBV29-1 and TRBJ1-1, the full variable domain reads SAVISQKPSRDICQRGTSLTIQCQVDSQVTMMFWYRQQPGQSLTLIATANQGSEATYESGFVIDKFPISRPNLTFSTLTVSNMSPEDSSIYLCSVPGGIRAAFFGQGTRLTVV.

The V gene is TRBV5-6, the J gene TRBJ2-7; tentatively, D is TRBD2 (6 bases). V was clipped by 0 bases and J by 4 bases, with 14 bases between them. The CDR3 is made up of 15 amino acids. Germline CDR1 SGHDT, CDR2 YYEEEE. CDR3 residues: CASSLAGRREYEQYF. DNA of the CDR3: TGTGCCAGCAGCTTGGCGGGAAGGAGGGAGTACGAGCAGTACTTC.

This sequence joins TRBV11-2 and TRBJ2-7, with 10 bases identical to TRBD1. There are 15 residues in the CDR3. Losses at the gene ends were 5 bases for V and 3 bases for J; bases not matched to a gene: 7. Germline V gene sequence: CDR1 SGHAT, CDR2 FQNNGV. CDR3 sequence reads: CASSRAGTGDYEQYF. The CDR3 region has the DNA TGTGCCAGCAGCAGAGCAGGGACAGGGGACTACGAGCAGTACTTC. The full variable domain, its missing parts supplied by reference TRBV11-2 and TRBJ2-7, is EAGVAQSPRYKIIEKRQSVAFWCNPISGHATLYWYQQILGQGPKLLIQFQNNGVVDDSQLPKDRFSAERLKGVDSTLKIQPAKLEDSAVYLCASSRAGTGDYEQYFGPGTRLTVT.

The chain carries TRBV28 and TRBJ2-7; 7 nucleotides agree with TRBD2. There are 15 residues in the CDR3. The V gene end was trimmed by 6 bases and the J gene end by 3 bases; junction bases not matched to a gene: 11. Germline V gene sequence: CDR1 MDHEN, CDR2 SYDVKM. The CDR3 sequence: CASSPTSPTYYEQYF. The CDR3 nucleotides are TGTGCCAGCAGCCCGACTAGCCCTACTTACTACGAGCAGTACTTC.

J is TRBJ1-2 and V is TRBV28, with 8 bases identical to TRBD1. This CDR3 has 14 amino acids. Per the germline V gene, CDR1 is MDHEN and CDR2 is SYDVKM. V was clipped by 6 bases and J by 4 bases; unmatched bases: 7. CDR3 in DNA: TGTGCCAGCAGGTTACAGGGGGTGAGCTATGGCTACACCTTC. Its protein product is CASRLQGVSYGYTF.

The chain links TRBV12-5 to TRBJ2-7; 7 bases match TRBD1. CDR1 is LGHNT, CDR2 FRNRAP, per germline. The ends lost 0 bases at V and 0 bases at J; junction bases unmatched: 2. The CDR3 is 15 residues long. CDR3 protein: CASGLVGGSSYEQYF. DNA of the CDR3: TGTGCTAGTGGTTTGGTAGGGGGCAGCTCCTACGAGCAGTACTTC.

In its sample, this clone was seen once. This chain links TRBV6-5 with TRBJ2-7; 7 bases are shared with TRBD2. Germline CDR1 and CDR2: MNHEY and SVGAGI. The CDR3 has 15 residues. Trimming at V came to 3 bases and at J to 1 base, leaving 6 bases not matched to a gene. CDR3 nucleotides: TGTGCCAGCAGTTATAGCGGGTTACCTTCCTACGAGCAGTACTTC. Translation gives CASSYSGLPSYEQYF.

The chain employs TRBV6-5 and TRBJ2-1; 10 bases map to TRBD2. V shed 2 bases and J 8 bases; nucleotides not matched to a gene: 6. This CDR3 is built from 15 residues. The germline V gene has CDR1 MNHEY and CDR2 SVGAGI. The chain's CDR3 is CASSYMASGSDEQFF. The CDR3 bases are TGTGCCAGCAGTTACATGGCTAGCGGGAGCGATGAGCAGTTCTTC.